A single sample is the source of the 2 T cell receptor beta chains below, sequenced in a study of T cells in Graves' hyperthyroidism and ophthalmopathy (dated by TCRdb to about 2019). The library was prepared using multiplex PCR. The reads were generated on an Illumina HiSeq 2000. TCR beta CDR3 regions were amplified from RNA transcripts. A first-round RT-PCR of the TCR CDR3 used the HTBI primer set with the Qiagen OneStep RT-PCR kit. The public reads were reprocessed in TCRdb via fastp at Q25 and MiXCR, keeping in-frame beta chains. Rows are unified per CDR3 protein, each entry keeping the most common DNA and genes. The sample yields about 510,000 distinct CDR3 sequences; 11% to 15% were counted once. Of the sample, 14% falls within the top ten clones. The material sequenced was blood. The origin of the receptors is a woman aged 40-49 years with Graves' hyperthyroidism.

This clonotype has a count of ten or more. The genes are TRBV28 and TRBJ2-3; D perhaps matches TRBD2 (6 bases). Trimming removed 4 bases from V and 6 bases from J, with 14 bases in between. Germline CDR1 MDHEN, CDR2 SYDVKM. This CDR3 region has 14 residues. The DNA for the CDR3 is TGTGCCAGCAGTTCCCCGGGAGTCGGGGATACGCAGTATTTT. Its translation is CASSSPGVGDTQYF.

Ten or more counts support this clonotype. V is TRBV7-8 and J is TRBJ1-1; a possible D gene is TRBD1 (5 bases). This CDR3 is 14 amino acids long. With 1 base removed from V and 6 bases from J, the gap between germline ends came to 12 bases. Germline CDR1 reads SGHVS; CDR2 reads FQNEAQ. As DNA, the CDR3 is TGTGCCAGCAGCTTAGAAGTGTGGGGGGCTGAAGCTTTCTTT. Amino acids: CASSLEVWGAEAFF.